The present entry profiles one T cell receptor (beta chain) with its context. As yet, its antigen is unknown. This sample stems from a study of vaccination effects on CD4 cells after COVID-19. Study at large: Viral peptide pools were used in the ViraFEST assay to expand antigen-specific CD4+ T cells, and sequencing came afterward. General observations from the study: After vaccination, at late timepoints, clones induced by infection and by vaccine contracted markedly.

Isolation of CD4+ T cells took place after about 10 days of culture. None of the vaccinated had previously contracted SARS-CoV-2, and their nucleocapsid antibodies tested negative. V gave up 0 bases and J gave up 1 base, with 6 bases separating them. Looked up from germline, CDR1 is GTSNPN and CDR2 is SVGIG (reference sequence). The CDR3 contains 13 residues. TCRdb's copy holds only in-frame clones and misses some; the assay was immunoSEQ multiplex PCR. This table holds about 74,000 clones, about 74% found once. This chain links TRBV30 with TRBJ1-1; a possible D gene is TRBD1 (5 bases). This clonotype was sampled from a human donor who received a COVID-19 vaccine. The source material was CD4+ T cells from PBMCs cultured without peptide, sampled before COVID-19 vaccination. DNA for the CDR3: TGTGCCTGGAGTGTCAGGGCGAACACTGAAGCTTTCTTT. Protein: CAWSVRANTEAFF.